This T cell receptor (beta chain) was identified in a study of CD8 T cells in Susac syndrome. Concerning this clonotype: The antigen remains unidentified.

Overall study findings and caveats: The study's TCR sequencing and HLA analysis drew on a certain number of individuals. That number was acknowledged as relatively small.

Roughly 0.5 to 1 ug RNA was reverse transcribed with random hexamers. Amplification of TCR beta CDR3 by immunoSEQ multiplex PCR spanned 54 Vbeta and 13 Jbeta. TCRdb redid the calling of the immunoSEQ multiplex PCR reads with MiXCR, one entry per CDR3 protein. The repertoire holds about 140,000 distinct CDR3 sequences, with about 94% as singletons. Sequencing of TCR beta was performed on blood CD8+ T cells and on blood CD4+ T cells. TEMRA cells were FACS-enriched, unlike CD8+ and CD4+ T cells, which were negatively isolated. The TCR comes from a human donor in good health. Sequenced input: CD8+ T cells from PBMCs.

The CDR3 sequence: CASSRPSSGYGELFF. The CDR3, as DNA: TGTGCCAGCAGCCGCCCGTCTAGCGGGTACGGGGAGCTGTTTTTT. V and J are TRBV6-6 and TRBJ2-2; 8 bases are shared with TRBD2. The CDR3 consists of 15 residues. The V segment lost 6 bases and the J segment 7 bases; nucleotides outside the gene matches: 10. CDR1 and CDR2 from the germline V gene are MNHNY and SVGAGI (reference sequence).